This T cell receptor beta chain originates from a study of blood T cell repertoires in COVID-19. Data came from immunoSEQ multiplex PCR; TCRdb stores just in-frame clones and leaves some out. There are 40,000 to 55,000 clones in the sample; more than 70% occur only once, and roughly an eighth lies in the top ten. CDR3 length equals 11 residues. Unmatched junction bases numbered 5, after V lost 6 bases and J lost 13 bases. Per germline, CDR1 MNHEY and CDR2 SVGEGT. Input material: peripheral blood. This TCR came from a human donor in a cohort sampled during active COVID-19. This chain uses TRBV6-2 or TRBV6-3 with TRBJ2-1; 8 bases agree with TRBD1. Here the CDR3 reads CASSHGQGQFF. The CDR3 DNA reads TGTGCCAGCAGCCATGGACAGGGACAGTTCTTC.